The next 25 T cell receptor beta chains were all read from a single sample in a study of identical twins. TCRdb re-called the 5' RACE reads with MiXCR, one entry per CDR3 protein. The table records about 470,000 distinct CDR3 sequences, 24% of them present only once. The sample also formed part of further work on T cells expressing NK-cell markers.

The sequencing sample was made of CD4+ T cells sorted from blood. These receptors came from a woman aged 18-29 years in good health.

The V call is TRBV19, the J call TRBJ2-7; D is possibly TRBD1 (5 bases). Germline CDR1 LNHDA, CDR2 SQIVND (reference sequence). V lost 4 bases, J lost 2 bases, and 9 bases lay in between. This CDR3 has 13 residues. The CDR3: CASSRQSPYEQYF. CDR3 bases: TGTGCCAGTAGTAGACAGAGTCCCTACGAGCAGTACTTC. The full variable domain, in which reference TRBV19 and TRBJ2-7 provide the parts outside the CDR3, is DGGITQSPKYLFRKEGQNVTLSCEQNLNHDAMYWYRQDPGQGLRLIYYSQIVNDFQKGDIAEGYSVSREKKESFPLTVTSAQKNPTAFYLCASSRQSPYEQYFGPGTRLTVT.

This chain links TRBV12-3 or TRBV12-4 with TRBJ1-2, with a possible D match to TRBD1 (6 bases). The CDR3 contains 15 residues. V lost 7 bases to trimming and J lost 7 bases, with 22 bases between them. CDR3 in amino acids: CASTQMDSPNAGYTF. The CDR3 nucleotides read TGTGCCAGCACCCAGATGGACAGCCCGAACGCTGGCTACACCTTC.

This clonotype turned up a few times. The chain links TRBV5-1 to TRBJ2-2; D is perhaps TRBD2 (5 bases). V was shortened by 2 bases and J by 1 base, with 6 bases between the two germline ends. The germline CDR1 and CDR2 sequences are SGHRS and YFSETQ. The CDR3 extends over 14 amino acids. CDR3 residues: CASSFGGNTGELFF. CDR3 nucleotide sequence: TGCGCCAGCAGCTTCGGAGGGAACACCGGGGAGCTGTTTTTT.

This clonotype was recorded at least ten times. V and J are TRBV12-3 or TRBV12-4 and TRBJ1-2, with D unresolved. The CDR3 is made up of 15 amino acids. V was shortened by 5 bases and J by 7 bases, with 20 bases between the two germline ends. The DNA of the CDR3 is TGTGCCAGCAGTCCTAGCCGTAGGCCCTTCCTTGGCTACACCTTC. This translates into CASSPSRRPFLGYTF.

The chain recombines TRBV7-9 with TRBJ2-3; 7 positions agree with TRBD2. This CDR3 comprises 12 residues. Germline-derived CDR1 and CDR2 are SEHNR and FQNEAQ (reference sequence). V shed 7 bases and J 5 bases; nucleotides not matched to a gene: 3. In DNA, the CDR3 is TGTGCCAGCAACCCGGGGGGAGATACGCAGTATTTT. Its protein product is CASNPGGDTQYF.

The table lists this clonotype with a few counts. The chain has TRBV3-1 and TRBJ2-3; 8 nucleotides align to TRBD2. V was pared by 4 bases and J by 5 bases, with 5 bases of the junction left unmatched. Germline CDR1 and CDR2: LGHDT and YNNKEL (reference sequence). CDR3 size: 14 residues. The CDR3 region is CASSRQAGGDTQYF. The CDR3 DNA follows: TGTGCCAGCAGCCGGCAGGCGGGGGGAGATACGCAGTATTTT.

This clonotype has more than one count but fewer than ten. In DNA, the CDR3 is TGTGCCAGCAGCTACTCACAGGGGTGGGGCACAGATACGCAGTATTTT. Translation gives CASSYSQGWGTDTQYF. J is TRBJ2-3 and V is TRBV7-2; 7 nucleotides line up with TRBD1. The V gene end was trimmed by 4 bases and the J gene end by 1 base; junction bases not matched to a gene: 8. CDR3 length equals 16 residues. The germline V gene has CDR1 SGHTA and CDR2 FQGNSA.

The chain couples TRBV6-2 or TRBV6-3 to TRBJ1-1; 7 nucleotides match TRBD1. Germline V lookup: CDR1 MNHEY, CDR2 SVGEGT. V lost 2 bases to trimming and J lost 11 bases; unmatched junction nucleotides: 11. The CDR3 runs 14 residues. This chain's CDR3 is CASSYLTTGTEAFF. The CDR3 coding sequence is TGTGCCAGCAGTTACCTTACTACCGGGACAGAGGCTTTCTTT.

This clonotype has more than one count but fewer than ten. The chain combines TRBV7-3 with TRBJ1-2, with D uncertain. Germline V gene lookup returns CDR1 SGHTA and CDR2 FQGTGA. V was clipped by 5 bases and J by 1 base, with 11 bases between them. The CDR3 length is 14 residues. The CDR3 nucleotides read TGTGCCAGCAGCCCCGGGAGGGATAACTATGGCTACACCTTC. Amino acid sequence: CASSPGRDNYGYTF. The complete variable domain, with remaining parts taken from reference TRBV7-3 and TRBJ1-2, reads GAGVSQTPSNKVTEKGKYVELRCDPISGHTALYWYRQSLGQGPEFLIYFQGTGAADDSGLPNDRFFAVRPEGSVSTLKIQRTERGDSAVYLCASSPGRDNYGYTFGSGTRLTVV.

In its sample, this clonotype was seen many times. The rearrangement uses TRBV12-3 or TRBV12-4 and TRBJ2-1; 7 bases fit TRBD2. This CDR3 spans 15 amino acids. V was clipped by 0 bases and J by 4 bases; unmatched bases: 3. CDR3 sequence: CASSLASGDYNEQFF. CDR3 DNA sequence: TGTGCCAGCAGTTTAGCCAGCGGGGATTACAATGAGCAGTTCTTC.

The chain uses TRBV2 and TRBJ2-7; no firm D call. Germline V CDR1 and CDR2: SNHLY, FYNNEI. CDR3 length equals 11 residues. Trimming pared 7 bases from V and 1 base from J, leaving 5 bases between. The CDR3 sequence: CASTRSYEQYF. The CDR3 coding sequence is TGTGCCAGCACAAGATCCTACGAGCAGTACTTC. Complete variable domain (other parts from reference TRBV2 and TRBJ2-7): EPEVTQTPSHQVTQMGQEVILRCVPISNHLYFYWYRQILGQKVEFLVSFYNNEISEKSEIFDDQFSVERPDGSNFTLKIRSTKLEDSAMYFCASTRSYEQYFGPGTRLTVT.

This clonotype was seen repeatedly, ten times or more. The chain has TRBV7-3 and TRBJ1-2; no definite D call. The CDR3 sequence is 14 residues long. V was clipped by 0 bases and J by 8 bases, with 13 bases between them. Germline loops: CDR1 SGHTA, CDR2 FQGTGA. The CDR3 region is CASSLTALFRGYTF. CDR3 bases: TGTGCCAGCAGCTTAACGGCCCTATTTCGCGGCTACACCTTC.

The chain couples TRBV5-4 to TRBJ2-3; 9 nucleotides line up with TRBD2. The V and J ends lost 4 bases and 5 bases, in that order; junction bases with no gene match: 8. Germline values: CDR1 SGHNT, CDR2 YYREEE (reference sequence). The CDR3 length is 15 residues. This CDR3 is CASSPRLAELDTQYF. For the CDR3, the DNA is TGTGCCAGCAGCCCACGACTAGCGGAATTAGATACGCAGTATTTT.

This clonotype occurred many times. This rearrangement joins TRBV11-2 to TRBJ2-1, with 10 bases fitting TRBD2. V lost 6 bases to trimming and J lost 7 bases; unmatched junction nucleotides: 12. The CDR3 runs to 16 residues. Per the germline V gene, CDR1 is SGHAT and CDR2 is FQNNGV. The CDR3 DNA is TGTGCCAGCAGTCGTATTGGACTAGCGGTTGGGAATGAGCAGTTCTTC. Residues: CASSRIGLAVGNEQFF.

V is TRBV20-1 and J is TRBJ2-1; a possible D gene is TRBD2 (6 bases). V was pared by 4 bases and J by 0 bases, with 19 bases between. CDR1 is DFQATT and CDR2 is SNEGSKA in the germline V gene (reference sequence). The CDR3 has 17 residues. The CDR3 spells CSATSANHVSSYNEQFF. The CDR3 DNA reads as TGCAGTGCTACTAGCGCCAATCACGTTAGCTCCTACAATGAGCAGTTCTTC.

This clonotype was recorded a few times. A read error may account for a junction end that differs from germline. In nucleotides, the CDR3 is TGTGCCACCAGCCGAGATTTGGGAGAGACCCAGTACTTC. Residues: CATSRDLGETQYF. This chain uses TRBV7-9 with TRBJ2-5; D gene ambiguous. Germline-derived CDR1 and CDR2 are SEHNR and FQNEAQ (reference sequence). This CDR3 has 13 residues.

This clonotype was seen a handful of times. The V call is TRBV12-3 or TRBV12-4, the J call TRBJ1-6, with D tentatively TRBD1 (6 bases). V shed 7 bases and J shed 7 bases, with 14 bases lying between them. The CDR3 has 14 residues. The CDR3 spells CASTLRQANSPLHF. CDR3 in DNA: TGTGCCAGCACCCTCAGACAGGCAAATTCACCCCTCCACTTT.

In its sample, this clonotype was seen a few times. This sequence joins TRBV5-1 and TRBJ2-1; TRBD2 matches 9 bases. Germline V lookup: CDR1 SGHRS, CDR2 YFSETQ. The CDR3 extends over 14 amino acids. Losses at the gene ends were 1 base for V and 8 bases for J; bases not matched to a gene: 4. CDR3 in DNA: TGCGCCAGCAGCTTGACTAGCGGGTCACATGAGCAGTTCTTC. It specifies CASSLTSGSHEQFF.

V gene TRBV20-1 combines with J gene TRBJ2-7; 11 positions agree with TRBD2. In germline, CDR1 is DFQATT, CDR2 SNEGSKA (reference sequence). CDR3 length equals 16 residues. V was clipped by 0 bases and J by 4 bases; unmatched bases: 8. The CDR3 loop is CSARDIFTSGRYEQYF. The CDR3 nucleotides read TGCAGTGCTAGAGATATCTTTACTAGCGGGAGATACGAGCAGTACTTC.

Only a few counts were recorded for this clonotype. V is TRBV4-3 and J is TRBJ2-1, with D unclear. Per germline, CDR1 LGHNA and CDR2 YSLEER. Trimming cost V 0 bases and J 6 bases, with 6 bases left between them. This CDR3 is built from 13 residues. The CDR3 DNA reads TGCGCCAGCAGCCAAGAGCACCTCAATGAGCAGTTCTTC. Encoded protein: CASSQEHLNEQFF.

This clonotype was seen more than once but under ten times. The chain combines TRBV20-1 with TRBJ2-1; the D is unclear. Trimming pared 0 bases from V and 9 bases from J, leaving 9 bases between. The CDR3 runs to 12 residues. The germline V gene encodes CDR1 DFQATT and CDR2 SNEGSKA (reference sequence). The CDR3 sequence is CSARDPGIEQFF. The CDR3 DNA reads as TGCAGTGCTAGAGATCCTGGGATTGAGCAGTTCTTC.

The CDR3 DNA reads TGTGCCATCAGTGAGACGGGGGGCGCTTACAATGAGCAGTTCTTC. Protein sequence: CAISETGGAYNEQFF. The rearrangement joins TRBV10-3 to TRBJ2-1; maybe TRBD2 (7 bases). The CDR3 runs to 15 residues. From germline, CDR1 is ENHRY and CDR2 SYGVKD. With 2 bases removed from V and 4 bases from J, the gap between germline ends came to 12 bases.

There are a few counts of this clonotype. This chain connects TRBV11-1 to TRBJ2-6, with D perhaps TRBD2 (5 bases). The CDR3 length is 16 residues. CDR1 is SGHAT and CDR2 is FQDESV in the germline V gene (reference sequence). V was shortened by 8 bases and J by 0 bases, with 14 bases between the two germline ends. The CDR3 nucleotides read TGTGCCAGCTTGCGGACGGACTCCTCTGGGGCCAACGTCCTGACTTTC. Its translation is CASLRTDSSGANVLTF.

The chain recombines TRBV20-1 with TRBJ2-1; D possibly uses TRBD1 or TRBD2 (6 bases each). The CDR3 is 12 residues long. Germline loops: CDR1 DFQATT, CDR2 SNEGSKA (reference sequence). Trimming cost V 5 bases and J 8 bases, with 13 bases left between them. This CDR3 is CSAQTRGDEQFF. The DNA for the CDR3 is TGCAGTGCTCAGACTAGGGGGGATGAGCAGTTCTTC.

This chain joins TRBV5-1 and TRBJ2-1; a possible D gene is TRBD1 (5 bases). Germline CDR1 SGHRS, CDR2 YFSETQ. The V gene lost 2 bases and the J gene lost 4 bases, with 10 bases spanning the gap. CDR3 length equals 14 residues. CDR3 nucleotide sequence: TGCGCCAGCAGCTTTGAAGGGGTATACAATGAGCAGTTCTTC. It encodes CASSFEGVYNEQFF.